Below, one T cell receptor (beta chain) is given with its context. Its antigen is currently unknown. The data were taken from a study of OX40 agonist ivuxolimab in advanced cancers. The overall study: Dose-escalation patients' cancers were hepatocellular carcinoma, melanoma, renal cell or head and neck cancer.

The CDR3 is 11 amino acids. With 4 bases removed from V and 8 bases from J, the gap between germline ends came to 9 bases. The germline gives CDR1 DFQATT, CDR2 SNEGSKA (reference sequence). Assay: immunoSEQ multiplex PCR; the TCRdb copy retains only in-frame clones and omits some. This sample has around 110,000 clones, with 90% found just once. Study findings and constraints: A proportion of nonresponders additionally exhibited low normalized T-cell clonal expansion. Expanded clones tended on average to be more numerous among CD8+ T cells than CD4+.

The sample was CD4+ or CD8+ T cells sorted from blood, taken in a trial of the OX40 agonist ivuxolimab. The V and J genes are TRBV20-1 and TRBJ2-4; D gene unclear. The TCR sequence derives from an adult with an advanced solid tumor such as melanoma, head and neck, liver or kidney cancer. CDR3: CSAISWDIQYF. The DNA of the CDR3 is TGCAGTGCTATCTCCTGGGACATTCAGTACTTC.